This passage covers 7 T cell receptor beta chains from one sample sequenced in a study of T-cell reconstitution after alpha-beta-depleted transplantation in children. This sample's TCRbeta library carried unique molecular identifier barcodes. Using its own MiXCR run on the PCR reads, TCRdb lists one record per CDR3 protein. Seen here are just over 950,000 distinct CDR3 sequences, about 29% observed once, and the top ten hold approximately 30%. Here the sequenced sample was PBMCs, mostly from graft donor cells, taken 360 days after TCRalphabeta/CD19-depleted stem cell transplant. These receptors originate from a boy younger than two who had a stem cell transplant for SCID, so the T cells may come from the graft donor.

This clonotype was seen a handful of times. The chain couples TRBV3-1 to TRBJ2-7; the D is unclear. The V gene lost 0 bases and the J gene lost 1 base, with 10 bases spanning the gap. Germline lookup yields CDR1 LGHDT and CDR2 YNNKEL (reference sequence). The CDR3 spans 15 residues. In nucleotides, the CDR3 is TGTGCCAGCAGCCAAGATCACCGAAGGTCCTACGAGCAGTACTTC. It is translated as CASSQDHRRSYEQYF.

In this sample, this clonotype turned up a few times. V is TRBV27 and J is TRBJ2-2; D unresolved. CDR3 length: 14 residues. Germline V lookup: CDR1 MNHEY, CDR2 SMNVEV (reference sequence). Trimming shortened V by 3 bases and J by 4 bases, and 9 bases separated the two germline ends. CDR3 coding DNA: TGTGCCAGCAGTTTTTTCGTTTCCACCGGGGAGCTGTTTTTT. The encoded protein is CASSFFVSTGELFF.

The chain combines TRBV6-5 with TRBJ2-1; 15 nucleotides match TRBD2. V gave up 5 bases and J gave up 13 bases; unmatched junction bases: 9. The CDR3 covers 15 residues. Looked up from germline, CDR1 is MNHEY and CDR2 is SVGAGI. In DNA form, the CDR3 reads TGTGCCAGCAGTACTGGGACTAGCGGGGGGCGTGGACAGTTCTTC. Its protein is CASSTGTSGGRGQFF.

This clonotype was seen once. This chain joins TRBV9 and TRBJ2-2; 9 bases match TRBD2. Per the germline V gene, CDR1 is SGDLS and CDR2 is YYNGEE. This CDR3 spans 16 amino acids. After removal of 0 bases from V and 2 bases from J, the junction contained 2 bases not matched to a gene. Here the CDR3 reads CASSVVAGVNTGELFF. The CDR3 coding sequence is TGTGCCAGCAGCGTAGTAGCGGGGGTCAACACCGGGGAGCTGTTTTTT.

This clonotype was detected only once. This chain joins TRBV2 and TRBJ2-2; 8 bases align to TRBD2. The CDR3 totals 18 residues. V was pared by 7 bases and J by 2 bases, with 15 bases of the junction left unmatched. The germline V gene encodes CDR1 SNHLY and CDR2 FYNNEI. CDR3 protein: CASIFLLPGLGNTGELFF. CDR3 nucleotide sequence: TGTGCCAGCATTTTTTTGTTACCGGGACTAGGAAACACCGGGGAGCTGTTTTTT. The full variable domain, rest sourced from reference TRBV2 and TRBJ2-2, is EPEVTQTPSHQVTQMGQEVILRCVPISNHLYFYWYRQILGQKVEFLVSFYNNEISEKSEIFDDQFSVERPDGSNFTLKIRSTKLEDSAMYFCASIFLLPGLGNTGELFFGEGSRLTVL.

The chain couples TRBV7-2 to TRBJ2-7; D remains unclear. Germline V lookup: CDR1 SGHTA, CDR2 FQGNSA. Trimming shortened V by 1 base and J by 4 bases, and 14 bases separated the two germline ends. The CDR3 is made up of 15 amino acids. The DNA of the CDR3 is TGTGCCAGCAGCTTAGACGTAGGGCGCATGTACGAGCAGTACTTC. Protein: CASSLDVGRMYEQYF.

The chain recombines TRBV27 with TRBJ2-5; TRBD1 or TRBD2 may be the D gene (5 bases each). This CDR3 spans 13 amino acids. Germline V gene lookup returns CDR1 MNHEY and CDR2 SMNVEV (reference sequence). Trimming took off 3 bases at V and 5 bases at J, with 10 bases between the two ends. CDR3 region: CASSLGTHETQYF. The CDR3 bases are TGTGCCAGCAGTTTGGGGACCCACGAGACCCAGTACTTC.